The rows below give T cell receptor beta chains drawn from one sample of a study of blood T cell repertoires in COVID-19. The data were produced by immunoSEQ multiplex PCR, yet TCRdb's version contains in-frame clones alone and is incomplete. The table shows 130,000 to 150,000 clones, with roughly 80% occurring only once. The specimen sequenced was peripheral blood. Receptor source: a woman older than 75 with acute or convalescent COVID-19. The conserved cysteine and the conserved F or W are not part of the CDR3 here. For some rows the clone size is stated as once, few or many, or as a class when expanded; others skip it.

V: TRBV6-1
J: TRBJ1-1
size: -
CDR3: ASSEWGQLNTEAF

V: TRBV5-1
J: TRBJ1-1
size: -
CDR3: ASSIQGHEAF

V: TRBV7-9
J: TRBJ1-4
size: -
CDR3: ASSLALQGGEKLF

V: TRBV7-2
J: TRBJ1-2
size: few
CDR3: ASSYRDSGRRGYT

V: TRBV5-1
J: TRBJ2-3
size: -
CDR3: ASSSITDTQY

V: TRBV9
J: TRBJ2-5
size: -
CDR3: ASSVLSGTGTQY

V: TRBV5-1
J: TRBJ1-2
size: -
CDR3: ASSLGVQGGIYGYT

V: TRBV9
J: TRBJ1-2
size: -
CDR3: ASSVSGNGYGYT

V: TRBV21-1
J: TRBJ2-4
size: -
CDR3: ASSKSLGHRFILAKNIQY

V: TRBV19
J: TRBJ1-5
size: -
CDR3: ASSLQETNQPQH

V: TRBV6-6
J: TRBJ2-1
size: -
CDR3: ASRGGSRNEQF

V: TRBV2
J: TRBJ2-7
size: -
CDR3: ASSDGVVRGYEQY

V: TRBV3-1/TRBV3-2
J: TRBJ1-1
size: -
CDR3: ASSPWTGARYTEAF

V: TRBV19
J: TRBJ2-3
size: -
CDR3: ASSLARFTDTQY

V: TRBV19
J: TRBJ1-4
size: -
CDR3: ASRTSGTGGEKLF

V: TRBV7-9
J: TRBJ2-7
size: -
CDR3: ASSAQGSPHYEQY

V: TRBV5-1
J: TRBJ1-2
size: -
CDR3: ASSPRQGLHYGYT

V: TRBV6-5
J: TRBJ2-2
size: -
CDR3: ASRGSSAGELF

V: TRBV19
J: TRBJ2-7
size: -
CDR3: ASSPGGGYEQY

V: TRBV2
J: TRBJ1-2
size: -
CDR3: ASSGTGGGYT

V: TRBV6-5
J: TRBJ1-4
size: -
CDR3: ASRGGPASDEKLF

V: TRBV5-6
J: TRBJ1-1
size: -
CDR3: ASTLGQGGMSAF

V: TRBV28
J: TRBJ2-2
size: -
CDR3: ASSRPPGSWNTGELF

V: TRBV29-1
J: TRBJ1-2
size: once
CDR3: SVEDQEGYGYT

V: TRBV7-3
J: TRBJ2-2
size: -
CDR3: ASSLISRQIPNTGELF

V: TRBV5-1
J: TRBJ2-2
size: once
CDR3: ASSQTGQGKTGELF

V: TRBV18
J: TRBJ1-4
size: -
CDR3: ASSPSGVGDEKLF

V: TRBV3-1/TRBV3-2
J: TRBJ1-1
size: -
CDR3: ASSQGVGDREAF

V: TRBV20-1
J: TRBJ1-2
size: -
CDR3: SARESYGYT

V: TRBV5-1
J: TRBJ2-5
size: -
CDR3: ASSLTSGGQETQY

V: TRBV12-3/TRBV12-4
J: TRBJ2-2
size: once
CDR3: ASTATVIGELF